This T cell receptor (beta chain) was identified in a study of cytomegalovirus exposure and HLA in healthy donors (dated by TCRdb to the late 2010s). For the wider study: According to a later analysis, one platform produced both the approximately 110 validation repertoires and the 666 repertoires of the first cohort. The study aimed to test whether signatures of past pathogen exposure could be identified by cataloging public T cell receptors. Besides the first cohort of 666 subjects, a separate validation cohort made up of over a hundred different subjects was used. The study combined high-throughput TCR immunosequencing, statistical association of individual TCRs with disease status, and machine learning to predict cytomegalovirus infection status.

The library was made by the immunoSEQ multiplex PCR assay. The authors' pipeline ran thus. A statistical classification framework was developed to diagnose cytomegalovirus status using the catalog of TCR beta chain sequences. TCRdb carries this immuneACCESS record with in-frame sequences only. Its versions omit some clonotypes, under half of them owing to an unresolved V gene in the studies checked, with the rest unexplained. The V and J calls and clone size come from that table; D and trimming were worked out from the DNA. The sample profile shows some 190,000 clones; about 82% of them were found once. Roughly 1.6% of the sample is in the top ten clones. The paper as a whole reports these results and caveats: The classifier was reported to diagnose cytomegalovirus status with high specificity and sensitivity in both the original and validation cohorts. Across donors, most TCR sequences were observed very rarely, whereas some public TCRs were present in many individuals. The authors suggested that the approach could potentially be extended to other disease states and immunological phenotypes. In a later analysis, TCRs clustered in the first cohort were found to also tend to co-occur in the roughly 110 validation repertoires, with 90% to 95% of cluster scores above 0. A later analysis had no HLA typing for the validation cohort, so co-occurrence there was scored across all 130 or so repertoires. A few of the identified cytomegalovirus-associated TCR beta chains were confirmed in vitro to be specific for cytomegalovirus antigens. In the study, approximately 160 TCR beta chains were listed as associated with cytomegalovirus.

The germline V gene specifies MNHNS as CDR1 and SASEGT as CDR2. Including the terminal cysteine and phenylalanine, the CDR3 comprises 13 residues. Only the CDR3 portion is preserved as DNA: 39 bases, with reading frame beginning at the first base. Cut back by 4 bases and 3 bases, the V and J ends lie 4 bases apart. The donors belonged to the validation cohort of approximately 130 subjects, which was separate from the roughly 680-subject first cohort. Points on this clone: Its binding antigen is unknown. Base-call qualities are not available, and no considerably larger clone is one nucleotide away.

The rearranged segments are TRBV6-1 and TRBJ2-6, with the identity of the D gene unclear. The TCR sequence derives from a woman aged 18-29 years in good health and CMV-seronegative. Material: PBMCs. At the DNA level, the sequence is TGTGCCAGCAGTGTTAATGGGGCCAACGTCCTGACTTTC. It codes for CASSVNGANVLTF.